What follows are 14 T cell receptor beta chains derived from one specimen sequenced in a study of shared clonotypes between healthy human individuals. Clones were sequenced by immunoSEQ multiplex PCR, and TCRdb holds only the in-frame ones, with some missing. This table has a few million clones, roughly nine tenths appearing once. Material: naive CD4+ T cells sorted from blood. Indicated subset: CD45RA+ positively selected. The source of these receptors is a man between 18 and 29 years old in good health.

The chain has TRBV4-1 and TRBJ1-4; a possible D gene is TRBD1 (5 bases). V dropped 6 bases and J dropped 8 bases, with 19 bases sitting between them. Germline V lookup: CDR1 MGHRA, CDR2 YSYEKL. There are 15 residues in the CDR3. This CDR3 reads CASRTGAPMGEKLFF. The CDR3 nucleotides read TGCGCCAGCAGAACAGGTGCCCCGATGGGGGAAAAACTGTTTTTT.

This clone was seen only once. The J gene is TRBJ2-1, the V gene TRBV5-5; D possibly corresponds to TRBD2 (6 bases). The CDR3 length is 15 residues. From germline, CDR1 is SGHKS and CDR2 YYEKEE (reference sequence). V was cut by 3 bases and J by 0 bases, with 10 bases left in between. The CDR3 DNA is TGTGCCAGCAGCTGGGACTTCCCCTCCTACAATGAGCAGTTCTTC. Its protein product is CASSWDFPSYNEQFF.

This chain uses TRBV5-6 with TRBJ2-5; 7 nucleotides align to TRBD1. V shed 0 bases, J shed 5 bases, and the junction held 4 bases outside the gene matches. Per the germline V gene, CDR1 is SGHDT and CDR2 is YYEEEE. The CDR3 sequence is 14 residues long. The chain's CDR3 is CASSLGQGSETQYF. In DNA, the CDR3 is TGTGCCAGCAGCTTGGGACAGGGCAGTGAGACCCAGTACTTC.

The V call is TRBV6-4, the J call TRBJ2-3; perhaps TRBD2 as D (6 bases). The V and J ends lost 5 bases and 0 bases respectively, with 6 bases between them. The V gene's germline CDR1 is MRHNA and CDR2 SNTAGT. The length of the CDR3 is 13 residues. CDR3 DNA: TGTGCCAGCAGTAGCGGGAGCACAGATACGCAGTATTTT. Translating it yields CASSSGSTDTQYF.

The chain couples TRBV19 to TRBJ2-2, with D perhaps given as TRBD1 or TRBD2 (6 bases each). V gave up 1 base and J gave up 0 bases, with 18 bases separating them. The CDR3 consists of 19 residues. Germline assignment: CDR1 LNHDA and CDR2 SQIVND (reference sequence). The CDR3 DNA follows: TGTGCCAGTAGTATAGGAGGGGCGTGGGGGGCACCGAACACCGGGGAGCTGTTTTTT. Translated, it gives CASSIGGAWGAPNTGELFF.

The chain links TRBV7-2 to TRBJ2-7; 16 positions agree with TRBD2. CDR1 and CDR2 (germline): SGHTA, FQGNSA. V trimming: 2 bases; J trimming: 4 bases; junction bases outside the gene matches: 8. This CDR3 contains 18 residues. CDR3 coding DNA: TGTGCCAGCAGCTTACTAGGGACTAGCGGGAGGGCCAGATACGAGCAGTACTTC. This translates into CASSLLGTSGRARYEQYF.

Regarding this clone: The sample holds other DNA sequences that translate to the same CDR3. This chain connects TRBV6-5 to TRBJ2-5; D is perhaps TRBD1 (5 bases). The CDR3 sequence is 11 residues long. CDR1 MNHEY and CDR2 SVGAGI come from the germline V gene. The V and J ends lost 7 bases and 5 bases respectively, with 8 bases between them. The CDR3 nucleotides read TGTGCCAGCAAAAGGGGTGAGACCCAGTACTTC. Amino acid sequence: CASKRGETQYF.

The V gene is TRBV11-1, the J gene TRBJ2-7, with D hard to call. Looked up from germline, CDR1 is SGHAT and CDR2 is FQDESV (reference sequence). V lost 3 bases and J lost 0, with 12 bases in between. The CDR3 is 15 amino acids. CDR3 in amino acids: CASSLVNAYSYEQYF. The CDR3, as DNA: TGTGCCAGCAGCTTGGTTAACGCCTACTCCTACGAGCAGTACTTC.

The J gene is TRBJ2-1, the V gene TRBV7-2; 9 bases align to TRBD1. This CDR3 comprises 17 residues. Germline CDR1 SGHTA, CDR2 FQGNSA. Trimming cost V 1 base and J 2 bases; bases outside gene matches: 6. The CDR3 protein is CASSLVLGQGAYNEQFF. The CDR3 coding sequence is TGTGCCAGCAGCTTAGTTTTGGGACAGGGTGCCTACAATGAGCAGTTCTTC.

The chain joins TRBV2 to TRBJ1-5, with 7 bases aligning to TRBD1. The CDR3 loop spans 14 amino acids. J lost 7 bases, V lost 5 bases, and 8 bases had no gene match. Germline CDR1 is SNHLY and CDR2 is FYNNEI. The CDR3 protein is CASSLDRDVQPQHF. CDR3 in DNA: TGTGCCAGCAGTTTAGACAGGGACGTGCAGCCCCAGCATTTT.

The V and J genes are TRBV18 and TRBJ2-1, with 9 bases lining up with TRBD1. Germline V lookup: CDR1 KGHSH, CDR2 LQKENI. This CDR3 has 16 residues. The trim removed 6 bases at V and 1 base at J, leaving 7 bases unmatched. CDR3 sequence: CASSTRGQGSYNEQFF. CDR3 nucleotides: TGTGCCAGCTCGACGAGGGGACAGGGTTCCTACAATGAGCAGTTCTTC.

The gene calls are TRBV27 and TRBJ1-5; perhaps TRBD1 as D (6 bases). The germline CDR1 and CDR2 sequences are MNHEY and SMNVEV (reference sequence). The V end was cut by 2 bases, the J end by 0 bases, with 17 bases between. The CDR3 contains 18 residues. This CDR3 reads CASSLKAPGQDSNQPQHF. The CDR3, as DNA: TGTGCCAGCAGTTTAAAAGCCCCGGGACAAGATAGCAATCAGCCCCAGCATTTT.

For the CDR3, the DNA is TGTGCCATCGGGCCGACTAGCGGGAGAGACGAGCAGTACTTC. As protein: CAIGPTSGRDEQYF. The chain joins TRBV10-3 to TRBJ2-7, with 12 bases fitting TRBD2. The germline CDR1 and CDR2 sequences are ENHRY and SYGVKD. The CDR3 has 14 amino acids. The ends lost 8 bases at V and 5 bases at J; junction bases unmatched: 7.

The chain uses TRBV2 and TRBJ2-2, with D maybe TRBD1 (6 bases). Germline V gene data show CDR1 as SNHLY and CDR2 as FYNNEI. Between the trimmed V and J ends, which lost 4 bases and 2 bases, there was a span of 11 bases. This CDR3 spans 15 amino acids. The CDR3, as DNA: TGTGCCAGCAGTGTCTTAGGGGGAAACACCGGGGAGCTGTTTTTT. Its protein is CASSVLGGNTGELFF. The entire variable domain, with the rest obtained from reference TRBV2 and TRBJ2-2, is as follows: EPEVTQTPSHQVTQMGQEVILRCVPISNHLYFYWYRQILGQKVEFLVSFYNNEISEKSEIFDDQFSVERPDGSNFTLKIRSTKLEDSAMYFCASSVLGGNTGELFFGEGSRLTVL.